One and the same sample provided the 25 T cell receptor beta chains below, sequenced in a study of molecular identifiers for immune sequencing clone quantification. MiXCR, applied by TCRdb to the PCR reads, yields one record per CDR3 protein. Among 88,000 or so distinct CDR3 sequences listed, 21% were seen once. Sequencing was done on a sample of naive CD8+ T cells from blood, with Jurkat cell RNA spiked in. Subset of the sample: FACS-sorted CD8+CD4-CCR7+CD45RA+ naive T cells. All receptors derive from a human donor in good health. Some libraries in this study had Jurkat cell RNA spiked in.

The chain carries TRBV27 and TRBJ2-7, with D perhaps TRBD1 (5 bases). The V end was cut by 0 bases, the J end by 3 bases, with 12 bases between. Germline CDR1 MNHEY, CDR2 SMNVEV (reference sequence). The CDR3 contains 15 residues. The CDR3 region is CASSLSTRVGYEQYF. The CDR3 DNA reads TGTGCCAGCAGTTTATCGACCAGGGTCGGCTACGAGCAGTACTTC.

The sample holds a few counts of this clonotype. This chain uses TRBV12-3 or TRBV12-4 with TRBJ2-3, with no clear D. The V gene lost 5 bases and the J gene lost 7 bases, with 10 bases spanning the gap. The CDR3 has 12 residues. The CDR3 loop reads CASSPRLHTQYF. CDR3 nucleotide sequence: TGTGCCAGCAGTCCCCGTCTGCATACGCAGTATTTT.

V and J are TRBV30 and TRBJ2-1; 7 nucleotides line up with TRBD1. The V gene end was trimmed by 3 bases and the J gene end by 0 bases; junction bases not matched to a gene: 14. This CDR3 spans 18 amino acids. Germline CDR1 GTSNPN, CDR2 SVGIG (reference sequence). CDR3 region: CAWRTDRTSESSYNEQFF. In DNA form, the CDR3 reads TGTGCCTGGAGGACGGACAGGACGTCTGAAAGCTCCTACAATGAGCAGTTCTTC.

This clonotype was recorded many times. The rearrangement uses TRBV7-9 and TRBJ2-4, with D possibly being TRBD1 (6 bases). Trimming took off 3 bases at V and 8 bases at J, with 8 bases between the two ends. Germline V lookup: CDR1 SEHNR, CDR2 FQNEAQ (reference sequence). The CDR3 runs to 12 residues. The CDR3 is CASSFQGYIQYF. In DNA, the CDR3 is TGTGCCAGCAGCTTTCAGGGGTACATTCAGTACTTC.

The chain joins TRBV19 to TRBJ2-6, with D perhaps matching TRBD1 or TRBD2 (5 bases each). Germline V gene data show CDR1 as LNHDA and CDR2 as SQIVND (reference sequence). V was trimmed by 3 bases and J by 3 bases, leaving 24 bases between them. The CDR3 covers 20 residues. The CDR3 here is CASSIPSEGIMLGGANVLTF. CDR3 in DNA: TGTGCCAGTAGTATCCCCTCTGAGGGGATAATGTTAGGTGGGGCCAACGTCCTGACTTTC.

This clonotype has ten or more counts. This sequence joins TRBV30 and TRBJ2-3, with D possibly matching TRBD2 (5 bases). This CDR3 is built from 12 residues. The germline gives CDR1 GTSNPN, CDR2 SVGIG (reference sequence). Trimming removed 7 bases from V and 1 base from J, with 9 bases in between. This chain's CDR3 is CAYAEGTDTQYF. CDR3 nucleotide sequence: TGTGCCTATGCGGAGGGCACAGATACGCAGTATTTT. The full variable domain, rest sourced from reference TRBV30 and TRBJ2-3, is SQTIHQWPATLVQPVGSPLSLECTVEGTSNPNLYWYRQAAGRGLQLLFYSVGIGQISSEVPQNLSASRPQDRQFILSSKKLLLSDSGFYLCAYAEGTDTQYFGPGTRLTVL.

This clonotype was counted a few times. The chain couples TRBV19 to TRBJ2-7; D is ambiguous. Trimming removed 4 bases from V and 1 base from J, with 8 bases in between. CDR1 and CDR2 from the germline V gene are LNHDA and SQIVND (reference sequence). The CDR3 has 13 residues. In nucleotides, the CDR3 is TGTGCCAGTAGTAAATCCGGTTCCTACGAGCAGTACTTC. This sequence encodes CASSKSGSYEQYF.

This clonotype was recorded many times. This chain links TRBV13 with TRBJ2-3; D is unclear. Germline CDR1 PRHDT, CDR2 FYEKMQ (reference sequence). Trimming removed 2 bases from V and 2 bases from J, with 14 bases in between. The CDR3 has 16 amino acids. CDR3 coding DNA: TGTGCCAGCAGCTTAAATTCGCGGCCGCCCACAGATACGCAGTATTTT. This translates into CASSLNSRPPTDTQYF.

The chain carries TRBV5-6 and TRBJ2-7; D gene ambiguous. V was trimmed by 1 base and J by 0 bases, leaving 14 bases between them. CDR1 and CDR2 (germline): SGHDT, YYEEEE. The CDR3 extends over 16 amino acids. CDR3 in DNA: TGTGCCAGCAGCTTGTCGGTTGGTCATTACTCCTACGAGCAGTACTTC. Amino acids: CASSLSVGHYSYEQYF.

There are many counts of this clonotype. V gene TRBV20-1 combines with J gene TRBJ2-3, with 7 bases aligning to TRBD1. J lost 2 bases, V lost 6 bases, and 14 bases had no gene match. Germline V gene sequence: CDR1 DFQATT, CDR2 SNEGSKA (reference sequence). The length of the CDR3 is 16 residues. The CDR3 region has the DNA TGCAGTGCCACCGGGACAGCAAAAGAAAACACAGATACGCAGTATTTT. Translated, it gives CSATGTAKENTDTQYF.

The CDR3 nucleotides are TGTGCCAGCAGTTTACTTCTAGCGGGGTACAATGAGCAGTTCTTC. Its protein is CASSLLLAGYNEQFF. The chain carries TRBV28 and TRBJ2-1; 9 bases agree with TRBD2. The J segment lost 4 bases and the V segment lost 2 bases, leaving 3 bases of the junction unmatched. The length of the CDR3 is 15 residues. From germline, CDR1 is MDHEN and CDR2 SYDVKM.

This clonotype was recorded many times. The gene calls are TRBV4-3 and TRBJ2-5; possibly TRBD2 for D (5 bases). Germline V lookup: CDR1 LGHNA, CDR2 YSLEER. The CDR3 loop spans 13 amino acids. The V end was cut by 3 bases, the J end by 6 bases, with 11 bases between. The CDR3 nucleotides read TGCGCCAGCAGCCACGGACTTGGGCAGACCCAGTACTTC. Residues: CASSHGLGQTQYF.

This chain links TRBV12-3 or TRBV12-4 with TRBJ2-7; the D gene is possibly TRBD1 (5 bases). V shed 4 bases and J shed 1 base, with 17 bases lying between them. This CDR3 is built from 16 residues. The CDR3, as DNA: TGTGCCAGCAGTTCCCTCGGGCAGGGCCATTCCTACGAGCAGTACTTC. Its translation is CASSSLGQGHSYEQYF.

This clonotype was detected ten times or more. The rearrangement links TRBV29-1 to TRBJ2-7, with a weak D call TRBD1 (6 bases). V shed 6 bases and J shed 2 bases, with 14 bases lying between them. The CDR3 contains 13 residues. CDR1 is SQVTM and CDR2 is ANQGSEA in the germline V gene. The CDR3 loop reads CSVTGTRTYEQYF. CDR3 coding DNA: TGCAGCGTCACTGGGACACGAACCTACGAGCAGTACTTC.

This clonotype was found a few times. V and J are TRBV9 and TRBJ2-7; TRBD1 agrees at 8 bases. Germline V gives CDR1 SGDLS, CDR2 YYNGEE. There are 16 residues in the CDR3. The trim removed 3 bases at V and 1 base at J, leaving 9 bases unmatched. The CDR3 DNA reads TGTGCCAGCAGCGGAGAGGGGAGGACAGGGTCCTACGAGCAGTACTTC. Amino acids: CASSGEGRTGSYEQYF.

This clonotype was counted only a few times. The chain combines TRBV4-1 with TRBJ2-7; TRBD2 agrees at 10 bases. The V gene's germline CDR1 is MGHRA and CDR2 YSYEKL. The CDR3 covers 16 residues. Trimming cost V 0 bases and J 0 bases; bases outside gene matches: 2. The CDR3 DNA is TGCGCCAGCAGCCAAGATTTAGCGGGGGGCTCCTACGAGCAGTACTTC. It yields the protein CASSQDLAGGSYEQYF.

CDR3 bases: TGTGCCAGCAGGCCGATCGGACGGGCCTCGCCGTCAGAGACCCAGTACTTC. Its protein product is CASRPIGRASPSETQYF. The chain has TRBV6-5 and TRBJ2-5, with unresolved D. V lost 6 bases to trimming and J lost 4 bases, with 24 bases between them. The CDR3 consists of 17 residues. CDR1 and CDR2 (germline): MNHEY, SVGAGI.

Many counts were recorded for this clonotype. The chain links TRBV4-3 to TRBJ1-5; 7 nucleotides line up with TRBD1. CDR3 size: 15 residues. CDR1 and CDR2 (germline): LGHNA, YSLEER. J lost 7 bases, V lost 0 bases, and 6 bases had no gene match. CDR3 protein: CASSQDQGGYQPQHF. The CDR3, as DNA: TGCGCCAGCAGCCAAGATCAGGGGGGTTACCAGCCCCAGCATTTT.

This clonotype was seen many times. This chain joins TRBV4-3 and TRBJ2-7, with D maybe TRBD2 (6 bases). Per the germline V gene, CDR1 is LGHNA and CDR2 is YSLEER. The CDR3 runs 14 residues. The germline V and J ends were trimmed by 4 bases and 3 bases, with 13 bases remaining between them. The CDR3 bases are TGCGCCAGCAGCCTTACGGCGGGGATCTACGAGCAGTACTTC. Amino acids: CASSLTAGIYEQYF.

This clonotype was seen repeatedly, ten times or more. The chain has TRBV11-2 and TRBJ1-1; 7 bases map to TRBD1. The CDR3 loop spans 19 amino acids. Germline assignment: CDR1 SGHAT and CDR2 FQNNGV. With 3 bases clipped from V and 2 bases from J, the junction kept 18 bases outside the gene matches. The CDR3 DNA reads TGTGCCAGCAGCTTGTATCCTAGACAGGGAGGAGGTAAAAACACTGAAGCTTTCTTT. Translating it yields CASSLYPRQGGGKNTEAFF.

J is TRBJ2-3 and V is TRBV27; unclear D gene. CDR3 length equals 16 residues. The V end was cut by 0 bases, the J end by 0 bases, with 10 bases between. Germline values: CDR1 MNHEY, CDR2 SMNVEV (reference sequence). CDR3 residues: CASSLSKDGSTDTQYF. The CDR3 DNA sequence: TGTGCCAGCAGTTTATCCAAGGACGGTAGCACAGATACGCAGTATTTT.

The chain carries TRBV28 and TRBJ1-5; D not certain. With 6 bases removed from V and 4 bases from J, the gap between germline ends came to 13 bases. Germline CDR1 is MDHEN and CDR2 is SYDVKM. This CDR3 region has 14 residues. The CDR3 loop is CASSWELLNQPQHF. CDR3 DNA: TGTGCCAGCAGCTGGGAACTTTTAAATCAGCCCCAGCATTTT.

Details on this clonotype: A much larger clone is a single base away; this may be a read error. The chain carries TRBV7-8 and TRBJ1-5; tentative D call: TRBD1 (6 bases). This CDR3 has 17 amino acids. V shed 5 bases and J shed 0 bases, with 17 bases lying between them. Germline V lookup: CDR1 SGHVS, CDR2 FQNEAQ. Here the CDR3 DNA reads TGTGCCAGCAGCGTCGAAGACAGGAGATTTAGCAATCAGCCCCAGCATTTT. This sequence encodes CASSVEDRRFSNQPQHF.

Comments on this clonotype: A much larger clonotype is one base distant, so this may be a read error. V and J are TRBV14 and TRBJ2-7, with TRBD2 as a possible D gene (5 bases). Trimming took off 1 base at V and 3 bases at J, with 10 bases between the two ends. The CDR3 has 14 residues. The V gene's germline CDR1 is SGHDN and CDR2 FVKESK. The CDR3, as DNA: TGTGCCAGCAGCCAAGTCTCCGGGGACTACGAGCAGTACTTC. Translation gives CASSQVSGDYEQYF.

This clonotype occurred many times. The rearrangement uses TRBV20-1 and TRBJ2-3, with TRBD1 identical over 9 bases. With V trimmed by 6 bases and J by 5 bases, 9 bases remained unmatched. Germline V gene data show CDR1 as DFQATT and CDR2 as SNEGSKA (reference sequence). The CDR3 totals 14 residues. CDR3 coding DNA: TGCAGTGCCCAGGACAGGGGAAGTGTAGATACGCAGTATTTT. The encoded protein is CSAQDRGSVDTQYF.